This T cell receptor (beta chain) came from a study of cytomegalovirus exposure and HLA in healthy donors. Per the germline V gene, CDR1 is LNHNV and CDR2 is YYDKDF (reference sequence). Trimming took 1 base from V and 19 from J, leaving 8 bases between them. This CDR3 region has 10 residues. Findings and limits, study-wide: With high specificity and sensitivity, the classifier reportedly diagnosed cytomegalovirus status. What a later analysis showed was that several of the most significant clusters appeared linked to common viral pathogens. The HLA-A and HLA-B alleles of most subjects were reportedly predicted accurately from TCR beta sequences. Roughly uniform depth of sequencing across donors was assumed in presence/absence analyses.

Of note for this clone: Its antigen is undetermined.

A multiplex PCR was run with 60 Vbeta primers and 13 Jbeta primers. This table comes from immunoSEQ multiplex PCR, and its TCRdb copy is limited to in-frame clones, with some not included. This table has approximately 100,000 clones, over 70% appearing once. Sequenced material: PBMCs. V and J are TRBV15 and TRBJ1-6, with no clear D. This TCR was recovered from a man over 45 in good health and CMV-seronegative. CDR3 sequence: CATSRVTGHF. In DNA, the CDR3 is TGTGCCACCAGCAGAGTCACGGGGCACTTT.